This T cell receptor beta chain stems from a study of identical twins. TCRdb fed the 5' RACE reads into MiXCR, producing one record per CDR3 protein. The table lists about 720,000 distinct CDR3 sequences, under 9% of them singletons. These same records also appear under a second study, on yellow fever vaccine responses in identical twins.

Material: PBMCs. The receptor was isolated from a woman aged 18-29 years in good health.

CDR3 sequence: CSVVGLAARTSEQFF. In nucleotides, the CDR3 is TGCAGCGTGGTTGGACTAGCGGCCCGCACCAGTGAGCAGTTCTTC. The J gene is TRBJ2-1, the V gene TRBV29-1, with TRBD2 matching 10 bases. The CDR3 contains 15 residues. The germline gives CDR1 SQVTM, CDR2 ANQGSEA. V lost 6 bases, J lost 9 bases, and 14 bases stayed unmatched.